This is a list of T cell receptor beta chains from one sample in a study of vaccination and CD4 T cells after COVID-19. These receptors' targets are unknown. Each CDR3 protein gets one entry after TCRdb re-called the PCR reads with MiXCR. The data contain more than 7,500 distinct CDR3 sequences, more than 35% of them singletons. Sample: CD4+ T cells from blood, cultured in vitro. These receptors were collected from a human donor in good health. CDR3s include the opening cysteine and the closing phenylalanine or tryptophan. A D gene is named only where the DNA matches it firmly. Expanded clones get a size class; other rows say once, few or many, or leave the size out.

>TRBV11-2|.|TRBJ2-2|.
TGTGCCAGCAGCTTAGCCCCTCGAGGGGAGCTGTTTTTT
CASSLAPRGELFF
>TRBV2|few|TRBJ2-3|.
TGTGCCAGCAGAACTCGTTGGGACACAGATACGCAGTATTTT
CASRTRWDTDTQYF
>TRBV10-1|.|TRBJ2-6|.
TGCGCCAGGGGGAGAGTCAAATCCAACGTCCTGACTTTC
CARGRVKSNVLTF
>TRBV5-4|.|TRBJ1-6|.
TGTGCCAGCAGCTTGGAACCAGTGGGGCCATCACCCCTCCACTTT
CASSLEPVGPSPLHF
>TRBV20-1|.|TRBJ2-7|TRBD2
TGCAGTGCCCGGGGGGGGACTAGCACCTACGAGCAGTACTTC
CSARGGTSTYEQYF
>TRBV10-3|.|TRBJ1-1|TRBD1
TGTGCCATCAGTCTCGACAGGGCGGCTATGAACACTGAAGCTTTCTTT
CAISLDRAAMNTEAFF
>TRBV4-3|.|TRBJ2-3|.
TGCGCCAGCAGCCTCCAGGACAGAGATACGCAGTATTTT
CASSLQDRDTQYF
>TRBV19|.|TRBJ1-1|TRBD1
TGTGCCAGTAGTCTCCTGGACAGGGCGAACACTGAAGCTTTCTTT
CASSLLDRANTEAFF
>TRBV15|.|TRBJ1-2|.
TGTGCCACCAGCAGAGCCGGGTCCTCTAACTATGGCTACACCTTC
CATSRAGSSNYGYTF
>TRBV12-3/TRBV12-4|.|TRBJ1-5|TRBD1
TGTGCCAGCAGCCTACAGGGGGCGAGTCAGCCCCAGCATTTT
CASSLQGASQPQHF
>TRBV2|.|TRBJ1-2|.
TGTGCCAGCACGGGAGGAGGGATAGTCTATGGCTACACCTTC
CASTGGGIVYGYTF
>TRBV6-1|few|TRBJ1-2|.
TGTGCCAGCAGCCCTAACCTGGGGGGGAGTGTTAACTATGGCTACACCTTC
CASSPNLGGSVNYGYTF
>TRBV7-8|few|TRBJ1-5|.
TGTGCCAGCAGCCCTACCCGGGTTACTAGCAATCAGCCCCAGCATTTT
CASSPTRVTSNQPQHF
>TRBV6-5|.|TRBJ1-2|TRBD1
TGTGCCAGCAGTTACTCAAGAGGGGGCTATGGCCACACCTTC
CASSYSRGGYGHTF
>TRBV7-6|.|TRBJ2-1|.
TGTGCCAGCAGAGAAGCTAGCGATAATGAGCAGTTCTTC
CASREASDNEQFF
>TRBV6-2/TRBV6-3|.|TRBJ2-3|TRBD2
TGTGCCAGCAGTTACCCCATGACTAGCGGGGGGAGCACAGATACGCAGTATTTT
CASSYPMTSGGSTDTQYF
>TRBV10-2|.|TRBJ2-3|.
TGCGCCAGCAGTGATTGGGGGAGGTTAGATACGCAGTATTTT
CASSDWGRLDTQYF
>TRBV20-1|.|TRBJ1-5|.
TGCAGTGCACATCAGGGGTACGGTGGCAATCAGCCCCAGCATTTT
CSAHQGYGGNQPQHF
>TRBV7-8|few|TRBJ2-1|TRBD2
TGTGCCAGCAGCTCCCTTAGCGGGGAAGACTACAATGAGCAGTTCTTC
CASSSLSGEDYNEQFF
>TRBV7-2|.|TRBJ2-5|TRBD2
TGTGCCAGCAGCAGTAGCGGGGCGGTAGAGACCCAGTACTTC
CASSSSGAVETQYF
>TRBV11-3|.|TRBJ1-1|.
TGTGCCAGCAGCTTAGGGGCAACTGGGACTGAAGCTTTCTTT
CASSLGATGTEAFF
>TRBV27|.|TRBJ2-3|TRBD1
TGTGCCAGCAGTCCTATAACCGGGACAGGGCCTGAAAATACGCAGTATTTT
CASSPITGTGPENTQYF
>TRBV11-3|.|TRBJ1-6|.
TGTGCCAGCAGCTTAGAGGGGTTGAATTCACCCCTCCACTTT
CASSLEGLNSPLHF
>TRBV9|.|TRBJ1-1|.
TGTGCCAGCAGCGGGGGCACTGAAGCTTTCTTT
CASSGGTEAFF